Listed below are T cell receptor beta chains from one sample, sequenced in a study of blood T cells in healthy people across ages. MiXCR was run by TCRdb on the 5' RACE reads, yielding one entry per CDR3 protein. The sample consists of 700,000 or so distinct CDR3 sequences, about a fifth of them appearing once. The source material was blood. These receptors all come from a man between 65 and 79 years old in good health. Each CDR3 is given with its conserved first and last residue. Fields, in order: V gene, J gene, clone size, CDR3 length, D gene, CDR3 protein, CDR3 DNA. D genes are given only for firm matches. Some rows have no size entry. The others give once, few or many, or a class for an expanded clone.

TRBV6-5	TRBJ1-2	-	15	TRBD1	CASSTDRGTLSSYTF	TGTGCCAGCAGTACAGACAGGGGGACACTCTCGAGCTACACCTTC
TRBV12-3/TRBV12-4	TRBJ2-1	-	15	TRBD2	CASSTVGGSFHEQFF	TGTGCCAGCAGCACCGTTGGCGGGAGTTTCCATGAGCAGTTCTTC
TRBV10-3	TRBJ1-2	-	14	TRBD1	CAIRAGTGGYGYTF	TGTGCCATCAGGGCCGGGACAGGGGGCTATGGCTACACCTTC
TRBV29-1	TRBJ1-1	-	13	TRBD1	CSVKRQGYTEAFF	TGCAGCGTTAAGAGACAGGGGTACACTGAAGCTTTCTTT
TRBV12-3/TRBV12-4	TRBJ1-5	-	13	-	CASRQLPNQPQHF	TGTGCCAGCCGACAGCTCCCTAATCAGCCCCAGCATTTT
TRBV28	TRBJ1-4	-	17	TRBD1	CASSFWQGAQTNEKLFF	TGTGCCAGCAGTTTTTGGCAGGGGGCGCAAACTAATGAAAAACTGTTTTTT
TRBV20-1	TRBJ1-5	once	15	-	CSARRSGQLNQPQHF	TGCAGTGCCAGACGGTCAGGCCAGTTAAATCAGCCCCAGCATTTT
TRBV28	TRBJ1-2	many	10	-	CASSSFGYTF	TGTGCCAGCAGTTCGTTTGGCTACACCTTC
TRBV10-3	TRBJ2-3	few	13	-	CAISASETDTQYF	TGTGCCATCAGTGCATCCGAAACAGATACGCAGTATTTT
TRBV9	TRBJ1-2	-	13	-	CASSVLANYGYTF	TGTGCCAGCAGCGTATTAGCGAACTATGGCTACACCTTC
TRBV12-3/TRBV12-4	TRBJ2-7	many	12	-	CASSFRGYEQYF	TGTGCCAGCAGTTTCAGGGGCTACGAGCAGTACTTC
TRBV2	TRBJ1-2	-	14	-	CASSEQGLNYGYTF	TGTGCCAGCAGCGAACAGGGTTTAAACTATGGCTACACCTTC
TRBV9	TRBJ2-1	-	14	-	CASSPRTLGNEQFF	TGTGCCAGCAGCCCTCGGACCCTGGGGAATGAGCAGTTCTTC
TRBV10-3	TRBJ2-5	-	16	-	CAISESAGPRMETQYF	TGTGCCATCAGTGAGTCGGCGGGCCCGAGGATGGAGACCCAGTACTTC
TRBV5-1	TRBJ2-1	-	17	TRBD2	CASSPDVAGGLYNEQFF	TGCGCCAGCAGCCCAGACGTAGCGGGGGGACTGTACAATGAGCAGTTCTTC
TRBV7-6	TRBJ2-2	once	17	-	CASSPRGGFPNTGELFF	TGTGCCAGCAGCCCTCGCGGAGGATTTCCGAACACCGGGGAGCTGTTTTTT
TRBV2	TRBJ1-1	-	14	TRBD1	CASSVTGGITEAFF	TGTGCCAGCAGTGTTACAGGGGGAATCACTGAAGCTTTCTTT
TRBV6-1	TRBJ2-5	-	17	TRBD2	CASSPIERSGGGETQYF	TGTGCCAGCAGCCCGATAGAGCGCTCGGGGGGTGGTGAGACCCAGTACTTC
TRBV20-1	TRBJ2-1	-	17	TRBD2	CSARGPTSGRAGNEQFF	TGCAGTGCTAGAGGCCCGACTAGCGGCAGGGCAGGGAATGAGCAGTTCTTC
TRBV12-3/TRBV12-4	TRBJ2-3	-	15	-	CASSSSIQFTDTQYF	TGTGCCAGCAGCTCCTCAATACAATTCACAGATACGCAGTATTTT
TRBV19	TRBJ2-3	-	16	TRBD2	CASSTTQLAGVDTQYF	TGTGCCAGTAGTACGACCCAACTAGCGGGAGTGGATACGCAGTATTTT
TRBV4-3	TRBJ2-4	few	16	-	CASSQTLGESKNIQYF	TGCGCCAGCAGCCAAACCCTGGGGGAGAGCAAAAACATTCAGTACTTC
TRBV18	TRBJ1-2	few	13	-	CASSPGQNDGYTF	TGTGCCAGCTCCCCTGGACAGAATGATGGCTACACCTTC
TRBV9	TRBJ2-5	-	16	-	CASSVLASGVQETQYF	TGTGCCAGCAGCGTATTGGCATCAGGGGTCCAAGAGACCCAGTACTTC
TRBV20-1	TRBJ1-5	few	15	TRBD1	CSARDRTNSNQPQHF	TGCAGTGCGCGGGACAGGACAAATAGCAATCAGCCCCAGCATTTT
TRBV14	TRBJ1-1	few	16	-	CASSQERLQGVAEAFF	TGTGCCAGCAGCCAAGAGCGCCTCCAAGGGGTGGCTGAAGCTTTCTTT
TRBV12-3/TRBV12-4	TRBJ2-7	-	13	-	CASSLANSYEQYF	TGTGCCAGCAGTTTAGCGAACAGCTACGAGCAGTACTTC
TRBV20-1	TRBJ2-5	few	13	TRBD2	CSAPTSVQETQYF	TGCAGTGCCCCTACTAGCGTACAAGAGACCCAGTACTTC
TRBV29-1	TRBJ1-4	-	12	-	CSVVGHLEKLFF	TGCAGCGTTGTGGGACATCTTGAAAAACTGTTTTTT
TRBV2	TRBJ2-3	few	13	-	CASSGEKTDTQYF	TGTGCCAGCAGTGGAGAGAAAACAGATACGCAGTATTTT
TRBV21-1	TRBJ2-4	-	20	-	CASSKRAVAGVDSAKNIQYF	TGTGCCAGCAGCAAAAGGGCCGTAGCGGGAGTTGATTCGGCCAAAAACATTCAGTACTTC
TRBV29-1	TRBJ1-2	few	12	-	CSGPGLTYGYTF	TGCAGCGGGCCAGGACTGACCTATGGCTACACCTTC
TRBV15	TRBJ1-2	-	14	-	CATSRESSLYGYTF	TGTGCCACCAGCAGAGAATCTTCCCTCTATGGCTACACCTTC
TRBV5-6	TRBJ2-3	few	13	-	CASSTSRAGTQYF	TGTGCCAGCAGCACCTCTAGGGCCGGTACGCAGTATTTT
TRBV9	TRBJ1-5	few	14	-	CASSTTGSYQPQHF	TGTGCCAGCAGCACCACAGGGTCCTATCAGCCCCAGCATTTT
TRBV9	TRBJ2-2	-	13	-	CASSKLPPGELFF	TGTGCCAGCAGCAAACTCCCTCCCGGGGAGCTGTTTTTT
TRBV4-1	TRBJ2-2	few	15	-	CASRVHGDNTGELFF	TGCGCCAGCCGTGTCCATGGCGATAACACCGGGGAGCTGTTTTTT
TRBV28	TRBJ1-4	many	14	-	CASSLGGSSEKLFF	TGTGCCAGCAGTTTGGGAGGGTCGAGTGAAAAACTGTTTTTT
TRBV5-1	TRBJ2-5	few	14	-	CASSLDGGTETQYF	TGCGCCAGCAGCTTAGATGGGGGCACGGAGACCCAGTACTTC
TRBV6-5	TRBJ2-7	-	15	TRBD1	CASRRGQGDFDEQYF	TGTGCCAGCAGAAGAGGACAGGGGGATTTCGACGAGCAGTACTTC
TRBV5-1	TRBJ2-1	few	15	TRBD2	CASSGTGGLYNEQFF	TGCGCCAGCAGCGGAACGGGGGGGCTTTACAATGAGCAGTTCTTC
TRBV4-1	TRBJ2-1	-	17	TRBD1	CASSQGPREGAVNEQFF	TGCGCCAGCAGCCAAGGGCCCCGCGAGGGGGCGGTCAATGAGCAGTTCTTC
TRBV7-9	TRBJ1-5	-	19	-	CASSLVRGGAVGGNQPQHF	TGTGCCAGCAGCTTAGTGCGGGGGGGCGCGGTTGGGGGCAATCAGCCCCAGCATTTT
TRBV7-3	TRBJ2-3	-	16	TRBD2	CASSAGTSGYTDTQYF	TGTGCCAGCAGCGCCGGGACTAGCGGATATACAGATACGCAGTATTTT
TRBV6-6	TRBJ1-5	once	14	TRBD1	CASSERTGNQPRHF	TGTGCCAGCAGCGAACGGACAGGGAATCAGCCCCGGCATTTT
TRBV5-1	TRBJ1-5	-	17	-	CASSSRSGRGGNQPQHF	TGCGCCAGCAGCAGCCGAAGTGGCAGGGGCGGGAATCAGCCCCAGCATTTT
TRBV5-1	TRBJ1-3	-	14	-	CASSSGPSGNTIYF	TGCGCCAGCAGCTCGGGCCCCTCTGGAAACACCATATATTTT
TRBV9	TRBJ2-1	-	14	-	CAIPGGSSYNEQFF	TGTGCCATTCCGGGCGGAAGCTCCTACAATGAGCAGTTCTTC
TRBV12-3/TRBV12-4	TRBJ1-6	-	14	TRBD1	CASSSGQGNSPLHF	TGTGCCAGCAGTTCGGGACAGGGGAATTCACCCCTCCACTTT
TRBV4-1	TRBJ2-5	-	15	TRBD2	CASSQVIGTSGPLYF	TGCGCCAGCAGCCAAGTCATTGGGACTAGCGGACCCTTATACTTC
TRBV20-1	TRBJ2-3	few	20	TRBD2	CSARPSGLAGERGVTGTQYF	TGCAGTGCTAGACCCTCGGGACTAGCGGGAGAGAGAGGGGTCACGGGTACGCAGTATTTT
TRBV19	TRBJ1-2	few	14	-	CASSLLGQTYGYTF	TGTGCCAGTAGTCTGTTAGGACAGACCTATGGCTACACCTTC
TRBV5-1	TRBJ2-3	many	11	-	CASSLEDTQYF	TGTGCCAGCAGTTTAGAAGATACGCAGTATTTT